The source of this T cell receptor (beta chain) is a study of CD8+ T cells in alopecia areata (dated by TCRdb to the late 2010s). Regarding the study in general: The treated patients, all with moderate-to-severe alopecia areata, were enrolled in an open-label pilot trial of oral tofacitinib given at 5 to 10 mg twice daily. Human TCRbeta sequencing covered scalp tissue and sorted CD4+ and CD8+ peripheral blood T cells from patchy and totalis/universalis alopecia areata patients and healthy controls. Biopsies were taken from tofacitinib-treated patients at baseline and at 4 and 24 weeks of treatment, and a later scalp biopsy was taken in several of the tofacitinib-treated patients. Amplification of TCRbeta CDR3 regions was done by immunoSEQ multiplex PCR using 35 Vbeta forward primers and 13 Jbeta reverse primers. The RNA source kit depended on sample type: the PAXgene miRNA kit for fixed scalp, the miRNeasy kit for PBMCs, and the RNeasy kit for mouse skin. For the treated patients, the SALT score, which quantifies what percentage of scalp surface area is affected, served as the measure of disease severity. Clonality in the scalp was compared among normal scalp (n=4), patchy alopecia areata scalp (n=8), and alopecia totalis/universalis scalp (n=8). In both human patients and the C3H/HeJ mouse model, the study applied high-throughput TCRbeta sequencing to look at T cell clonal expansion in alopecia areata. Patients received tofacitinib for 6 to 18 months and were then followed off drug for 6 months to check for delayed response and recurrence. Broader findings and caveats from the paper: Scalp TCR repertoire analysis is complicated because resident alphabeta T cells in normal human skin are also sequenced, whereas mouse skin is dominated by gammadelta T cells. During tofacitinib treatment, many expanded lesional clones stuck around in both scalp and blood, and this persistence may partly explain why relapse happens after treatment is stopped. Tofacitinib significantly lowered scalp clonality and the number of expanded CD8+ clones among the top 100 scalp clones. TCR sequences shared between patients were less clear than in mice, possibly partly because of HLA diversity in the patient population. Compared with normal scalp, lesional scalp had higher clonality and more expanded CD8+ clones, particularly in alopecia totalis/universalis, a pattern that suggests antigenic drive. Because the treated cohort was small and had only one nonresponder, larger studies are needed to examine links between baseline CD8+ expansion and response.

CDR1 and CDR2 were assigned from the germline V gene (reference sequence) as MNHEY and SMNVEV. From the cysteine through the phenylalanine, the CDR3 covers 15 amino acids. Only CDR3 DNA remains: 45 bases, in frame from the first base. The V end loses 5 bases and the J end loses 2 bases, and a stretch of 10 bases separates them. What the treatment or condition label conveys for this sample: oral pan-JAK inhibitor, 5-10 mg twice daily. Lesional scalp punch biopsies and peripheral blood were obtained from alopecia areata patients. After PBMCs were isolated by density centrifugation and stained for CD3, CD4 and CD8, a FACSAria was used to sort CD4+ and CD8+ T cells. As to this clone: Its recognized antigen is unknown. There are no base qualities to consult, and no much larger clone falls within one base.

Libraries were prepared through the immunoSEQ multiplex PCR assay. RNA was extracted from all samples and reverse transcribed into cDNA, which served as template for TCR sequencing. SuperScript III was used for first-strand cDNA synthesis, primed with a 2:1 mix of oligo-dT and random hexamers. A synthetic immune receptor repertoire was used to assess amplification bias, and residual bias was removed computationally. The authors' pipeline ran thus. Raw reads were preprocessed to remove errors, and CDR3 was defined according to IMGT conventions as the region from the conserved cysteine to phenylalanine. Clonality was computed as 1 minus the Shannon entropy, with the entropy normalized by log2 of the number of productive unique TCRs. Scalp TCRbeta sequences were cross-referenced with sorted blood CD4 and CD8 repertoires so that the CD4 or CD8 identity of scalp clones could be inferred. What TCRdb holds here is the immuneACCESS table cut down to in-frame rearrangements. Part of the clones is not present; checked against another copy, under half of the missing clones reflect an unresolved V gene, and the others are unexplained. Clone size and V and J calls were adopted from that table, with D and trimming inferred from the DNA. A total of fewer than 110,000 clones appear in this sample, around 60% of them only once. The top ten clones comprise 15% to 20% of the sample.

This receptor was taken from a human donor with alopecia areata. The rearranged chain carries TRBV27 and TRBJ1-6; TRBD1 is possibly the D segment (5 matching bases). The source was CD8+ T cells sorted from blood, collected at approximately week 60, from a patient treated with tofacitinib. The DNA sequence follows: TGTGCCAGCAGTGATGGGGGGGCCTATAATTCACCCCTCCACTTT. Its protein product is CASSDGGAYNSPLHF.